A single sample gave rise to the 23 T cell receptor beta chains below, sequenced in a study of Graves' ophthalmopathy and Graves' hyperthyroidism. RNA transcripts were the source from which TCR beta CDR3 regions were amplified. The workflow started with a first-round RT-PCR run with HTBI primers and then moved on to a second-round multiplex PCR. One entry per CDR3 protein results from TCRdb running MiXCR on the multiplex PCR reads. The sample has more than 1,000,000 distinct CDR3 sequences; 36% are singletons. The sequencing sample was made of peripheral blood or thyroid tissue (not recorded which). The receptors originated from an adult man with Graves' hyperthyroidism.

This clonotype was found a few times. The J gene is TRBJ2-7, the V gene TRBV6-5, with 11 positions matching TRBD2. J gave up 1 base and V 4 bases, and 6 bases lay outside the gene matches. CDR3 size: 16 residues. Germline loops: CDR1 MNHEY, CDR2 SVGAGI. The CDR3 loop is CASSSTSGVQSYEQYF. Written as DNA, the CDR3 is TGTGCCAGCAGTTCGACTAGCGGGGTCCAGTCCTACGAGCAGTACTTC.

This clonotype showed up many times. The rearrangement uses TRBV19 and TRBJ2-5, with D perhaps matching TRBD1 (6 bases). This CDR3 comprises 15 residues. From germline, CDR1 is LNHDA and CDR2 SQIVND (reference sequence). V lost 3 bases, J lost 2 bases, and 13 bases lay in between. This chain's CDR3 is CASSMGAQPQETQYF. CDR3 in DNA: TGTGCCAGTAGTATGGGGGCACAGCCACAAGAGACCCAGTACTTC.

Comment on this clonotype: A junction end diverges from the germline sequence, so it may reflect a read error. The chain joins TRBV7-9 to TRBJ1-6, with D perhaps TRBD1 (6 bases). The CDR3 is 18 residues long. Germline-derived CDR1 and CDR2 are SEHNR and FQNEAQ (reference sequence). In DNA, the CDR3 is TGTGCCAGCACCTTACGGACAGTCCGGGCTCCCTATAATCCACCCCTCCACTTT. Encoded protein: CASTLRTVRAPYNPPLHF.

This clonotype was recorded many times. This could be a read error, since a much larger clone is one nucleotide away. V gene TRBV20-1 combines with J gene TRBJ2-7; TRBD1 matches 9 bases. V lost 1 base and J lost 3; bases outside the gene matches: 1. CDR3 length equals 13 residues. Germline V gene lookup returns CDR1 DFQATT and CDR2 SNEGSKA (reference sequence). CDR3 amino acids: CSARVDRGYEQYF. In DNA, the CDR3 is TGCAGTGCTAGAGTGGACAGGGGCTACGAGCAGTACTTC.

This clonotype was counted at least ten times. The CDR3 DNA is TGCAGCGTTTTGGGACAGGGGTACGAGCAGTACTTC. Its translation is CSVLGQGYEQYF. V is TRBV29-1 and J is TRBJ2-7; 10 bases line up with TRBD1. From germline, CDR1 is SQVTM and CDR2 ANQGSEA. CDR3 length: 12 residues. V lost 5 bases, J lost 4 bases, and 2 bases stayed unmatched.

Of note for this clonotype: Given a much more abundant clone one base away, this may be a read error. The chain couples TRBV7-6 to TRBJ2-5; D is perhaps TRBD2 (6 bases). Trimming pared 8 bases from V and 4 bases from J, leaving 20 bases between. Germline CDR1 is SGHVS and CDR2 is FNYEAQ. The CDR3 loop spans 15 amino acids. CDR3 sequence reads: CASLAGSIPLETQYF. The CDR3 bases are TGTGCCAGCTTGGCGGGATCAATACCCCTAGAGACCCAGTACTTC.

The rearrangement uses TRBV28 and TRBJ1-1; 9 bases fit TRBD1. V shed 6 bases and J 0 bases; nucleotides not matched to a gene: 8. In germline, CDR1 is MDHEN, CDR2 SYDVKM. CDR3 length: 16 amino acids. The CDR3 nucleotides are TGTGCCAGCAGGAAGGACAGGGGACCCGTGAACACTGAAGCTTTCTTT. It is translated as CASRKDRGPVNTEAFF.

The chain recombines TRBV7-8 with TRBJ1-4; weak D call: TRBD1 (6 bases). Trimming took 6 bases from V and 5 from J, leaving 19 bases between them. The CDR3 length is 16 residues. Per germline, CDR1 SGHVS and CDR2 FQNEAQ. The CDR3 sequence: CASRGTGRTGNEKLFF. CDR3 coding DNA: TGTGCCAGCAGGGGTACAGGGAGAACAGGGAATGAAAAACTGTTTTTT.

The V gene is TRBV29-1, the J gene TRBJ1-3; no clear D gene. Trimming removed 3 bases from V and 7 bases from J, with 10 bases in between. Germline CDR1 SQVTM, CDR2 ANQGSEA. The CDR3 runs 12 residues. CDR3 DNA: TGCAGCGTTGATCTTGCGTTGAACACCATATATTTT. It is translated as CSVDLALNTIYF.

This clonotype was detected a few times. V and J are TRBV14 and TRBJ2-7; tentatively, D is TRBD1 or TRBD2 (6 bases each). V was cut by 6 bases and J by 3 bases, with 18 bases left in between. The CDR3 loop spans 15 amino acids. Germline CDR1 reads SGHDN; CDR2 reads FVKESK. The CDR3 loop reads CASSRNREARYEQYF. The DNA of the CDR3 is TGTGCCAGCAGTCGAAACAGGGAGGCTCGCTACGAGCAGTACTTC.

This clonotype was picked up a small number of times. The genes are TRBV2 and TRBJ2-7, with D possibly called TRBD1 or TRBD2 (5 bases each). The CDR3 totals 15 residues. Germline values: CDR1 SNHLY, CDR2 FYNNEI. The V end lost 6 bases, the J end lost 2 bases, and 17 bases lay between the germline ends. As DNA, the CDR3 is TGTGCCAGCAGCACTAGGGGTTCCTCCGCCTACGAGCAGTACTTC. It codes for CASSTRGSSAYEQYF. Using reference TRBV2 and TRBJ2-7 for the parts outside the CDR3, the full variable domain is EPEVTQTPSHQVTQMGQEVILRCVPISNHLYFYWYRQILGQKVEFLVSFYNNEISEKSEIFDDQFSVERPDGSNFTLKIRSTKLEDSAMYFCASSTRGSSAYEQYFGPGTRLTVT.

This clonotype was seen repeatedly, ten times or more. The chain has TRBV10-3 and TRBJ1-1; D is uncertain. Germline lookup yields CDR1 ENHRY and CDR2 SYGVKD. V lost 1 base and J 2 bases, leaving 14 bases between the germline ends. The CDR3 has 16 residues. CDR3 DNA sequence: TGTGCCATCAGTGAGTTAAGGCCTGGCCTAAACACTGAAGCTTTCTTT. Translated, it gives CAISELRPGLNTEAFF.

In this sample, this clonotype turned up many times. V usage is TRBV10-3 and J usage is TRBJ2-5; D not certain. The CDR3 is made up of 15 amino acids. Looked up from germline, CDR1 is ENHRY and CDR2 is SYGVKD. The V end lost 6 bases, the J end lost 1 base, and 15 bases lay between the germline ends. In DNA, the CDR3 is TGTGCCATCAGAGAAGGACGTACAGCCCAAGAGACCCAGTACTTC. Its translation is CAIREGRTAQETQYF.

The gene calls are TRBV12-5 and TRBJ2-5; 9 bases match TRBD1. V lost 5 bases and J lost 2; bases outside the gene matches: 0. The germline V gene has CDR1 LGHNT and CDR2 FRNRAP. This CDR3 region has 13 residues. The CDR3 protein is CASGDRGQETQYF. CDR3 sequence (DNA): TGTGCTAGTGGTGACAGGGGGCAAGAGACCCAGTACTTC.

V usage is TRBV20-1 and J usage is TRBJ2-7, with 10 bases fitting TRBD2. The trim removed 1 base at V and 7 bases at J, leaving 10 bases unmatched. CDR1 is DFQATT, CDR2 SNEGSKA, per germline (reference sequence). CDR3 length: 15 amino acids. The CDR3 region has the DNA TGCAGTGCTAGAGTAGCGGGAGGTGGGACCGGGGAGCAGTACTTC. It translates to CSARVAGGGTGEQYF.

A remark on this clonotype: One base away lies a much larger clone, so this may be a sequencing read error. The J gene is TRBJ1-5, the V gene TRBV5-1, with 9 bases that match TRBD1. CDR1 SGHRS and CDR2 YFSETQ come from the germline V gene. V was pared by 3 bases and J by 8 bases, with 6 bases of the junction left unmatched. CDR3 length equals 14 residues. The DNA of the CDR3 is TGCGCCAGCAGCTCGGGACAGGGAGAGAAGCCCCAGCATTTT. Residues: CASSSGQGEKPQHF.

The genes are TRBV5-1 and TRBJ2-2, with D unclear. Germline CDR1 reads SGHRS; CDR2 reads YFSETQ. The CDR3 runs 15 residues. Trimming removed 3 bases at V and 2 bases at J, with 11 bases between. The CDR3 here is CASSSPGQNTGELFF. For the CDR3, the DNA is TGCGCCAGCAGCTCGCCGGGTCAAAACACCGGGGAGCTGTTTTTT.

This chain connects TRBV14 to TRBJ2-7, with unresolved D. V was trimmed by 8 bases and J by 2 bases, leaving 19 bases between them. This CDR3 region has 15 residues. Germline CDR1 SGHDN, CDR2 FVKESK. As DNA, the CDR3 is TGTGCCAGCTCACCACTTCCGGCGGACCCCTACGAGCAGTACTTC. Its translation: CASSPLPADPYEQYF.

In its sample, this clonotype was seen once. At one end the junction does not follow the germline gene, possibly because of a read error. The chain uses TRBV10-1 and TRBJ2-7; D gene ambiguous. The CDR3 is 16 residues long. CDR1 WNHNN and CDR2 SYGVQD come from the germline V gene (reference sequence). The CDR3 region is CASSPTGFQPLYEQYF. CDR3 in DNA: TGTGCCAGCAGCCCAACGGGTTTTCAGCCCCTGTACGAGCAGTACTTC.

This clonotype has at least ten counts. The chain is built from TRBV7-9 and TRBJ1-1; perhaps TRBD1 as D (6 bases). Germline CDR1 is SEHNR and CDR2 is FQNEAQ (reference sequence). The CDR3 extends over 14 amino acids. V shed 6 bases and J shed 4 bases, with 15 bases lying between them. This CDR3 is CASSASAGATEAFF. The CDR3 nucleotides read TGTGCCAGCAGTGCTTCCGCAGGGGCCACTGAAGCTTTCTTT.

This clonotype was found many times. This chain connects TRBV14 to TRBJ1-6; TRBD1 matches at 7 bases. The junction had 4 bases not matched to a gene; V was cut back by 1 base and J by 7 bases. Germline V gene lookup returns CDR1 SGHDN and CDR2 FVKESK. The CDR3 length is 15 residues. CDR3 loop: CASSQGQGGNSPLHF. In nucleotides, the CDR3 is TGTGCCAGCAGCCAAGGTCAGGGGGGCAATTCACCCCTCCACTTT. Full variable domain (missing parts from reference TRBV14 and TRBJ1-6): EAGVTQFPSHSVIEKGQTVTLRCDPISGHDNLYWYRRVMGKEIKFLLHFVKESKQDESGMPNNRFLAERTGGTYSTLKVQPAELEDSGVYFCASSQGQGGNSPLHFGNGTRLTVT.

In regard to this clonotype: This may be a read error: a much more frequent sequence differs by one nucleotide. This chain uses TRBV5-1 with TRBJ2-6, with a weak D call TRBD1 (6 bases). The CDR3 covers 17 residues. Germline CDR1 SGHRS, CDR2 YFSETQ. The germline V and J ends were trimmed by 9 bases and 0 bases, with 19 bases remaining between them. CDR3 loop: CANRLQDSNSGANVLTF. The DNA for the CDR3 is TGCGCCAACAGGTTGCAGGACAGTAACTCTGGGGCCAACGTCCTGACTTTC.

This clonotype came up many times. The chain links TRBV11-2 to TRBJ1-1; D is possibly TRBD1 (5 bases). This CDR3 comprises 11 residues. Germline V gene sequence: CDR1 SGHAT, CDR2 FQNNGV. V was cut by 7 bases and J by 4 bases, with 7 bases left in between. The CDR3: CASIGVTEAFF. The DNA for the CDR3 is TGTGCCAGCATAGGGGTCACTGAAGCTTTCTTT.